This T cell receptor beta chain emerged from a study of Ad26.COV2.S vaccination and SARS-CoV-2 variants (TCRdb year 2021). Study-wide context: Donors in the vaccine arm were drawn from COV1001, a multicentre, randomized, double-blind, placebo-controlled phase I-IIa trial testing Ad26.COV2.S in healthy adults. Dosing of Ad26.COV2.S was intramuscular, at either 5x10^10 or 1x10^11 viral particles, delivered as one shot or as two shots spaced 56 days apart. TCRbeta repertoire sequencing was used to assess the specificity and breadth of SARS-CoV-2-reactive T cell receptors after Ad26.COV2.S vaccination. A total of about 30 samples were included in the TCR-sequenced set, comprising roughly 19 Ad26.COV2.S vaccine recipients, 5 placebo recipients and 8 SARS-CoV-2 convalescent individuals. Trial participants were randomized into five groups of five: low-dose or high-dose Ad26.COV2.S given once or twice, or placebo on both occasions. Blinding of investigators to trial group allocation was maintained during experiments and outcome assessment. Paper-wide results and their limitations: The study was not powered to compare responses between vaccine doses or regimens. Substantial breadth of spike-specific CD8+ and CD4+ T cell responses was reported after vaccination. The authors noted that total T cell responses may have been underestimated by the TCR breadth and depth analyses. Ad26.COV2.S recipients had higher spike-specific TCR breadth than placebo recipients (P = 0.0014). Comparable non-spike TCR breadth was observed between vaccine and placebo recipients, consistent with only spike being contained in the vaccine.

TCRbeta CDR3 regions were sequenced with the immunoSEQ Assay. After extraction, genomic DNA underwent amplification by bias-controlled multiplex PCR, followed by high-throughput sequencing. In the paper's pipeline: To quantify the absolute abundance of every unique TCRbeta CDR3 region, sequences were collapsed and filtered. T cell fraction was estimated by normalization of TCRbeta template counts to usable DNA, with usable DNA being measured through amplification of reference genes present in all nucleated cells. Repertoire TCRs were annotated as SARS-CoV-2-specific when V gene, CDR3 amino acid sequence and J gene were exactly matched to a known reactive TCR set. MIRA supplied the reference SARS-CoV-2 TCR set, which was filtered for enrichment in COVID-19-positive ImmuneCODE repertoires so that public or cross-reactive TCRs were removed. Using the MIRA antigens, annotated TCRs were further analysed by specific ORF or by position within an ORF. Depth was the summed frequency of annotated unique rearrangements, while breadth was defined as annotated unique rearrangements over total unique productive rearrangements. TCR breadth was compared between groups using two-sided Wilcoxon rank-sum tests. In TCRdb, the immuneACCESS table is reduced to in-frame sequences with V and J assigned. These tables do not hold every clone; where another copy was compared, an unresolved V gene accounts for under half, and the others remain unexplained. D and trimming come from the DNA, and the V and J calls and clone size come from that table. Here the sample has about 350,000 clones; 75% to 90% occur a single time. The top ten clones comprise 5% of the sample.

At the junction V is shortened by 6 bases and J by 0 bases, with 27 bases in between. CDR1 is given as MNHEY and CDR2 as SVGEGT, both from the germline V gene. Counted from cysteine to phenylalanine, this CDR3 has 19 amino acids. The entry retains the CDR3 DNA only, 57 bases that are in frame from base 1. This clone was seen a few times. Its target antigen remains unknown. No quality values exist for individual bases; no much larger clone is one base distant. The sample's treatment or condition label is to be understood as: 15 to 20 received Ad26.COV2.S at low or high dose, single or two shots; about 5 received placebo; per-sample allocation not given. Repertoires of vaccine and placebo recipients were sequenced from samples collected on day 63 after the first injection. In Cohort 1b, fewer than 30 adults aged 18-55 years were enrolled at a single site in Boston, USA, between 29 July and 7 August 2020. Ad26.COV2.S consisted of a replication-incompetent adenovirus type 26 vector by which a prefusion-stabilized SARS-CoV-2 spike protein from the original Wuhan strain was expressed.

This receptor was taken from a person between 18 and 65 years old who received the Ad26.COV2.S COVID-19 vaccine or a placebo. The sequence joins TRBV6-2 or TRBV6-3 to TRBJ2-7, with the D gene too uncertain to name. The sample in question was peripheral blood, obtained in a trial of Ad26.COV2.S vaccine versus placebo. The encoded CDR3 is CASSPPARRTGLSSYEQYF. The DNA sequence is as follows: TGTGCCAGCAGCCCTCCGGCCAGGCGAACGGGCCTTAGCTCCTACGAGCAGTACTTC.